The TCR beta chain under discussion was sequenced for a study of control samples from healthy donors and cancer patients (dated by TCRdb to 2020 to 2022). A note on this clone: Which antigen it targets is not known. No clone much larger than this one lies a single base away; base qualities are absent.

V loses 5 bases at its end and J loses 8 bases; junction bases beyond the gene matches: 11. Sequences SGHTA (CDR1) and FQGTGA (CDR2) are obtained from the germline V gene. Counted from cysteine to phenylalanine, this CDR3 has 14 amino acids. Here the CDR3 DNA is all that survives: 42 bases in frame from base 1. Libraries were prepared through the immunoSEQ multiplex PCR assay. Here the immuneACCESS table is served through TCRdb, limited to in-frame sequences with V and J called. Missing clones are a known gap in these copies; in checked studies unresolved V genes cover under half, and the rest lacks a known reason. This sample gives 150,000 or so clones in total; 80% to 95% of them show up just once. The ten largest clones capture more than 4.5% of the sample.

The chain is made from TRBV7-3 and TRBJ1-1, with 7 bases in between that match TRBD1. This receptor was obtained from a man aged 18 to 29 in good health. The sequenced sample consisted of blood. The DNA sequence reads TGTGCCAGCAGCCCTTCTTCACAGGGGTTCGAAGCTTTCTTT. This sequence encodes CASSPSSQGFEAFF.